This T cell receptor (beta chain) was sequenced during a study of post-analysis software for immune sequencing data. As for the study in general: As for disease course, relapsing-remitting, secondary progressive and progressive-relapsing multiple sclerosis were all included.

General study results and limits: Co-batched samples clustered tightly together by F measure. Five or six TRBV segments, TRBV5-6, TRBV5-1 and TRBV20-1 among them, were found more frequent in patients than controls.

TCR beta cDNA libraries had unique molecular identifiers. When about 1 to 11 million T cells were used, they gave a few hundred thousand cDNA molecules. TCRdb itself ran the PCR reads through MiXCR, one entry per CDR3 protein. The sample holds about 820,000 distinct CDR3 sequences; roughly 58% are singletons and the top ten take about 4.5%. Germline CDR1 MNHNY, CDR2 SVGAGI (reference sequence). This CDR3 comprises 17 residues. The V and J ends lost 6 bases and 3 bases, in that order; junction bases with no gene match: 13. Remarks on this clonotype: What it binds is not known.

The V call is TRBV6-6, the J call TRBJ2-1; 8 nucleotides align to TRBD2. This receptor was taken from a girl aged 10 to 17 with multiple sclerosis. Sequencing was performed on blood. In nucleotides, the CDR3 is TGTGCCAGCAGCCCCATGTCCGGGAGGGCAAACTACAATGAGCAGTTCTTC. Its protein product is CASSPMSGRANYNEQFF.